Presented here are 3 T cell receptor beta chains from one specimen sequenced in a study of blood T cell repertoires in COVID-19. TCRdb's table, derived via immunoSEQ multiplex PCR, lists solely in-frame clones and lacks some. The data show tens of thousands of clones, 85% to 95% seen once. The sequencing sample was made of peripheral blood. The receptors shown here come from a human donor with active COVID-19. The donor label of this sample is uncertain.

This clone was counted a single time. The chain carries TRBV19 and TRBJ2-3; 12 nucleotides agree with TRBD2. V was clipped by 8 bases and J by 2 bases; unmatched bases: 8. The CDR3 loop spans 16 amino acids. Germline lookup yields CDR1 LNHDA and CDR2 SQIVND (reference sequence). The CDR3 spells CASGRLAGVVTDTQYF. The DNA for the CDR3 is TGTGCCAGTGGACGACTAGCGGGAGTTGTCACAGATACGCAGTATTTT.

CDR3 DNA sequence: TGTGCCAGCCGTACCCACAGGGGGTACCAAGAGACCCAGTACTTC. This translates into CASRTHRGYQETQYF. The chain uses TRBV28 and TRBJ2-5, with TRBD1 identical over 8 bases. The CDR3 totals 15 residues. The germline V gene has CDR1 MDHEN and CDR2 SYDVKM. J gave up 0 bases and V 8 bases, and 8 bases lay outside the gene matches. The whole variable domain, remainder taken from reference TRBV28 and TRBJ2-5, is DVKVTQSSRYLVKRTGEKVFLECVQDMDHENMFWYRQDPGLGLRLIYFSYDVKMKEKGDIPEGYSVSREKKERFSLILESASTNQTSMYLCASRTHRGYQETQYFGPGTRLLVL.

The V gene is TRBV6-5, the J gene TRBJ2-3; D possibly corresponds to TRBD1 (6 bases). The CDR3 length is 14 residues. V dropped 5 bases and J dropped 3 bases, with 12 bases sitting between them. CDR1 MNHEY and CDR2 SVGAGI come from the germline V gene. The CDR3 here is CASSTSDRTDTQYF. The CDR3 DNA reads as TGTGCCAGCAGTACATCCGACAGGACAGATACGCAGTATTTT.